The present TCR beta chain was sequenced within a study of blood T cell repertoires in COVID-19. The protocol was immunoSEQ multiplex PCR, while the TCRdb copy is restricted to in-frame clones and leaves out a portion. This sample has about 160,000 clones; 85% to 95% occur once, and the top ten carry around 4.6%. This CDR3 comprises 18 residues. CDR1 MDHEN and CDR2 SYDVKM come from the germline V gene. After removal of 5 bases from V and 0 bases from J, the junction contained 11 bases not matched to a gene. This sequence was found in a woman aged 45-59 years with acute or convalescent COVID-19. The gene calls are TRBV28 and TRBJ1-5, with 9 bases fitting TRBD1. The specimen was peripheral blood. CDR3 sequence: CASSMGLRQGDSNQPQHF. CDR3 bases: TGTGCCAGCAGTATGGGCCTTAGACAGGGGGATAGCAATCAGCCCCAGCATTTT. The entire variable domain, with the rest obtained from reference TRBV28 and TRBJ1-5, is as follows: DVKVTQSSRYLVKRTGEKVFLECVQDMDHENMFWYRQDPGLGLRLIYFSYDVKMKEKGDIPEGYSVSREKKERFSLILESASTNQTSMYLCASSMGLRQGDSNQPQHFGDGTRLSIL.